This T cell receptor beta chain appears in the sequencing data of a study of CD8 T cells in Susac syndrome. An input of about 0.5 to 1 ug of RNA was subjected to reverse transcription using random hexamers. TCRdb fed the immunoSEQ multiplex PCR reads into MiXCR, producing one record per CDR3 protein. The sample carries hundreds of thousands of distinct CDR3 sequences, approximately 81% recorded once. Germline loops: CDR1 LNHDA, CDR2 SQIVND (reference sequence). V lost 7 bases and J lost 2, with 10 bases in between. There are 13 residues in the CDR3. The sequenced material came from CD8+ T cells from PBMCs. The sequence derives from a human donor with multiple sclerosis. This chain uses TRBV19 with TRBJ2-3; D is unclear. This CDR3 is CASKVGNTDTQYF. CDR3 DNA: TGTGCCAGTAAAGTGGGAAACACAGATACGCAGTATTTT.